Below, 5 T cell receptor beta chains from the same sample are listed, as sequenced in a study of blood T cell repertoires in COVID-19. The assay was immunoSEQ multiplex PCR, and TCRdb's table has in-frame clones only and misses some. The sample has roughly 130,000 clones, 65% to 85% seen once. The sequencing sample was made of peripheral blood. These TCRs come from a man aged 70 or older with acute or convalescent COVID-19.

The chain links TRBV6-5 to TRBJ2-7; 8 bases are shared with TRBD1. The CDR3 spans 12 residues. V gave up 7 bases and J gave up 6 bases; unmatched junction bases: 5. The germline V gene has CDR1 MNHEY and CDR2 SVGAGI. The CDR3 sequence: CASTRTGIEQYF. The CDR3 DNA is TGTGCCAGCACCCGGACAGGGATCGAGCAGTACTTC.

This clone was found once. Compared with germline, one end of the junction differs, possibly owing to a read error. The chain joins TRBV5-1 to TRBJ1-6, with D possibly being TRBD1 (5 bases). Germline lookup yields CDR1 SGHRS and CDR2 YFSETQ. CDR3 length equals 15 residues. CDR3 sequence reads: CARSSRGGYNSPLHF. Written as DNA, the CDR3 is TGCGCCCGCAGCTCGCGGGGGGGGTATAATTCACCCCTCCACTTT.

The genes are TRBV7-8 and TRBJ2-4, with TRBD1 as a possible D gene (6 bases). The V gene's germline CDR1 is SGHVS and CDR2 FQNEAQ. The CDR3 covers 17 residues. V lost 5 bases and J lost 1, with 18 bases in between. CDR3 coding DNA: TGTGCCAGCAGCCCACGGGACACAGCGTCGGCCAAAAACATTCAGTACTTC. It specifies CASSPRDTASAKNIQYF.

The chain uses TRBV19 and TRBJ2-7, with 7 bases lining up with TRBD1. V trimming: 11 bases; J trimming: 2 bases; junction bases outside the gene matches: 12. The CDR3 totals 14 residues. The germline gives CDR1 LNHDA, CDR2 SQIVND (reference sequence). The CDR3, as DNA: TGTGCCTGGCCTCAGGGACAGATTACCTACGAGCAGTACTTC. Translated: CAWPQGQITYEQYF.

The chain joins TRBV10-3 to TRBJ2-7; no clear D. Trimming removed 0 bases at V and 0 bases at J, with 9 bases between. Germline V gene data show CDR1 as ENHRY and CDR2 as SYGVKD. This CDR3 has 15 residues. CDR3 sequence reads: CAISESTRLSYEQYF. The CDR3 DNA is TGTGCCATCAGTGAGTCGACTCGGCTCTCCTACGAGCAGTACTTC.